This paragraph reports one T cell receptor (beta chain). Its antigen is unknown. The sample comes from a study of CD8 T cells in ankylosing spondylitis. Study conclusions and caveats: Past studies reported some motif variants in reactive arthritis synovial fluid and blood.

TCRdb independently ran MiXCR on the 5' RACE reads; one entry per CDR3 protein. The sample consists of fewer than 350,000 distinct CDR3 sequences, 11% of them appearing once. Material for sequencing was blood, either unsorted or a sorted T cell fraction (not recorded which). The sequence derives from a female donor with ankylosing spondylitis or in good health (not recorded which).

CDR3 loop: CASSQVGKETQYF. CDR3 DNA sequence: TGTGCCAGCAGCCAAGTAGGGAAGGAGACCCAGTACTTC. This chain connects TRBV14 to TRBJ2-5; D remains ambiguous. With 1 base removed from V and 5 bases from J, the gap between germline ends came to 8 bases. The CDR3 covers 13 residues. Germline CDR1 reads SGHDN; CDR2 reads FVKESK.